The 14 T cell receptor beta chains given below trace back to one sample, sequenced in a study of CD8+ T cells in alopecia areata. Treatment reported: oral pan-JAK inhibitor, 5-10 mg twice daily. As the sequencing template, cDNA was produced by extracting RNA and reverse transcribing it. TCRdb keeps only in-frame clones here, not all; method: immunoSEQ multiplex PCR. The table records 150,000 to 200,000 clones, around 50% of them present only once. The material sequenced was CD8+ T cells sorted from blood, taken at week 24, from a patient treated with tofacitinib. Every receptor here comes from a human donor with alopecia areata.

The CDR3 loop reads CAWSVGVGRRNTEAFF. In DNA, the CDR3 is TGTGCCTGGAGTGTAGGTGTGGGGCGAAGGAACACTGAAGCTTTCTTT. The rearrangement joins TRBV30 to TRBJ1-1, with D possibly TRBD1 on 5 matching bases. Trimming removed 0 bases at V and 1 base at J, with 15 bases between. There are 16 residues in the CDR3. Germline loops: CDR1 GTSNPN, CDR2 SVGIG (reference sequence).

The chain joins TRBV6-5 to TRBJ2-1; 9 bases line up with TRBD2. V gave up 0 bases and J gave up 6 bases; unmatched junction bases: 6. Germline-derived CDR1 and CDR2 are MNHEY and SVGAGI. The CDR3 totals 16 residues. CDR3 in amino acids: CASSYSGGGGGNEQFF. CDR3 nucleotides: TGTGCCAGCAGTTACTCTGGTGGCGGGGGGGGCAATGAGCAGTTCTTC.

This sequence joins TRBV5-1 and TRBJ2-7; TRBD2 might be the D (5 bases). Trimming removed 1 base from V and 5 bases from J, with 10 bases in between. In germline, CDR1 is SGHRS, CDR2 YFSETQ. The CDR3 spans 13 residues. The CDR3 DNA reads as TGCGCCAGCAGCTTGTTTATCGGGGACGAGCAGTACTTC. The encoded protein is CASSLFIGDEQYF. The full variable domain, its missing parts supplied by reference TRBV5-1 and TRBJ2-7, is KAGVTQTPRYLIKTRGQQVTLSCSPISGHRSVSWYQQTPGQGLQFLFEYFSETQRNKGNFPGRFSGRQFSNSRSEMNVSTLELGDSALYLCASSLFIGDEQYFGPGTRLTVT.

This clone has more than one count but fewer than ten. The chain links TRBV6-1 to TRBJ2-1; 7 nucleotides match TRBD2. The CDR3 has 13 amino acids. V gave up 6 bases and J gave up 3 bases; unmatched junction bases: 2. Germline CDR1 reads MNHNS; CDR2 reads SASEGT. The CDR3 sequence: CASRSGDYNEQFF. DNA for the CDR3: TGTGCCAGCAGAAGCGGGGACTACAATGAGCAGTTCTTC.

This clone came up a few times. The CDR3 loop reads CASGSGYNEQFF. Written as DNA, the CDR3 is TGTGCTAGTGGTTCCGGCTACAATGAGCAGTTCTTC. The gene calls are TRBV12-5 and TRBJ2-1, with D unclear. Germline CDR1 reads LGHNT; CDR2 reads FRNRAP. Between the trimmed V and J ends, which lost 4 bases and 3 bases, there was a span of 4 bases. The CDR3 is 12 residues long.

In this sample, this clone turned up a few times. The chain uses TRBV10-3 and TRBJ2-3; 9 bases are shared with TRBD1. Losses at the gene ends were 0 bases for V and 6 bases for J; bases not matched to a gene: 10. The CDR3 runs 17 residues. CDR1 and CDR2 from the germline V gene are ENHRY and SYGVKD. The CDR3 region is CAISESAHRGPPDTQYF. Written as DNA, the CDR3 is TGTGCCATCAGTGAGTCAGCCCACAGGGGGCCGCCGGATACGCAGTATTTT.

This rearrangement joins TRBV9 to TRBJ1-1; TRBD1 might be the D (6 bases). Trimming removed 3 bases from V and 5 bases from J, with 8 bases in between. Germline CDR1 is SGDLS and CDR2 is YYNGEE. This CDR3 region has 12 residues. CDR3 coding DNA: TGTGCCAGCAGCGCACAGGGAACTGAAGCTTTCTTT. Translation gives CASSAQGTEAFF.

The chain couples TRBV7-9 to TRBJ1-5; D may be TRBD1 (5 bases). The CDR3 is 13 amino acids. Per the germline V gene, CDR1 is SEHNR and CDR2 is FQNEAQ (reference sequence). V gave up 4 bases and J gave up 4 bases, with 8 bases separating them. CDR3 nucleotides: TGTGCCAGCAGCTCAGGGCGTAATCAGCCCCAGCATTTT. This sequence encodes CASSSGRNQPQHF.

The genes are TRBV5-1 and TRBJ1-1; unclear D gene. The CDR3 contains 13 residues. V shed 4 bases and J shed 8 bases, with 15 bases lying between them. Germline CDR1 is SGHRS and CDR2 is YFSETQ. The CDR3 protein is CASSPSLVGEAFF. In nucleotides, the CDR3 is TGCGCCAGCAGCCCAAGTTTAGTAGGAGAAGCTTTCTTT.

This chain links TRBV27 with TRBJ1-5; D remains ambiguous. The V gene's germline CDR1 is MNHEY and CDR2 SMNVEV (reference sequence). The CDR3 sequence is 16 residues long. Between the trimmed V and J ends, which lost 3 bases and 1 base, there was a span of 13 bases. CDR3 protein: CASSFSGSGSNQPQHF. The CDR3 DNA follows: TGTGCCAGCAGTTTTTCAGGCTCTGGCAGCAATCAGCCCCAGCATTTT.

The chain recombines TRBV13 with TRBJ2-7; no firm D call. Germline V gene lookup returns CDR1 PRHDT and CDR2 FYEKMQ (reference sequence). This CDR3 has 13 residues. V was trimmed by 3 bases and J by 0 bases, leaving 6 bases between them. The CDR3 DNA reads TGTGCCAGCAGCTTTAGGGCCTCCTACGAGCAGTACTTC. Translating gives CASSFRASYEQYF.

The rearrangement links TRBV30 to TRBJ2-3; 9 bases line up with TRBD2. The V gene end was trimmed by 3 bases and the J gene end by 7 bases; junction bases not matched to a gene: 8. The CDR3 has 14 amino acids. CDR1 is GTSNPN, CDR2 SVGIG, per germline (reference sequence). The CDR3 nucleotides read TGTGCCTGGAGCGGAAGCGGGGGGCCACATACGCAGTATTTT. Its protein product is CAWSGSGGPHTQYF.

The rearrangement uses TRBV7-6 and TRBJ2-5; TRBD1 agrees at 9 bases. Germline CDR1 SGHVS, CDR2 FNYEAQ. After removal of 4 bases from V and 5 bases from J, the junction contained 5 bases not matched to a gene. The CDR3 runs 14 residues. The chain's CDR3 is CASSSTGGGETQYF. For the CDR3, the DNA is TGTGCCAGCAGCTCCACAGGGGGCGGGGAGACCCAGTACTTC.

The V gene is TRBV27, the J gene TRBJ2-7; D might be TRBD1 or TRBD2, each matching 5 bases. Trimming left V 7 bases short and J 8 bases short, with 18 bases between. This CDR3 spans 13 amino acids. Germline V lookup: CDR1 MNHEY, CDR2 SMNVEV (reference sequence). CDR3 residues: CASTTGRGNKQYF. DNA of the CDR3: TGTGCCAGCACCACGGGGCGAGGGAACAAGCAGTACTTC.